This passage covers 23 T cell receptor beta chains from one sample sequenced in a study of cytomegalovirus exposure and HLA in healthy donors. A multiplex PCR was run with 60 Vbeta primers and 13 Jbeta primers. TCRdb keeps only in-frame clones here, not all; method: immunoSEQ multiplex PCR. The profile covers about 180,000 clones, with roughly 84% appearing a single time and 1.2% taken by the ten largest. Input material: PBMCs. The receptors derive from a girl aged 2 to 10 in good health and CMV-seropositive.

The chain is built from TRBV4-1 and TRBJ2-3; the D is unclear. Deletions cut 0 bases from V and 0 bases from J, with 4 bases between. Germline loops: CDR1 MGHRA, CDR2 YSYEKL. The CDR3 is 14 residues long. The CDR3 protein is CASSQDRSTDTQYF. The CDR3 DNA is TGCGCCAGCAGCCAAGATCGGAGCACAGATACGCAGTATTTT.

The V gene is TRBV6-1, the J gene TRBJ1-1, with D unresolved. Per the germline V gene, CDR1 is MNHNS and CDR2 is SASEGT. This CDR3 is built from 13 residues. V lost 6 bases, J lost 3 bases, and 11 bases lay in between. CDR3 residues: CASRLESYTEAFF. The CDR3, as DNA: TGTGCCAGCAGGTTAGAGAGCTACACTGAAGCTTTCTTT.

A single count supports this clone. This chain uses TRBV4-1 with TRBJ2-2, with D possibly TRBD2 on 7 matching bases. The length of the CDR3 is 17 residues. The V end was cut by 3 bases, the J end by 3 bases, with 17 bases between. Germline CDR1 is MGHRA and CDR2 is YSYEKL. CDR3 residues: CASSHPMGGRDTGELFF. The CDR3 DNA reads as TGCGCCAGCAGCCACCCTATGGGGGGGCGGGACACCGGGGAGCTGTTTTTT.

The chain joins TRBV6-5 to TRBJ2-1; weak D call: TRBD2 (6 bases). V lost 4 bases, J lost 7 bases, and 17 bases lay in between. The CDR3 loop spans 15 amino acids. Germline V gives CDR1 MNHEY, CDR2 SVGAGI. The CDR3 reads CASSSPFRELNEQFF. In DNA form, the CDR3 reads TGTGCCAGCAGTTCCCCGTTTCGGGAGTTAAATGAGCAGTTCTTC.

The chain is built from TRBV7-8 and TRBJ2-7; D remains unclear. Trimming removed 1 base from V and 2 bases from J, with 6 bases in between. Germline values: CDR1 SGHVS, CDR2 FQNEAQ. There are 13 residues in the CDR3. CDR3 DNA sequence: TGTGCCAGCAGCTTAGGCACTACCTACGAGCAGTACTTC. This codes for CASSLGTTYEQYF.

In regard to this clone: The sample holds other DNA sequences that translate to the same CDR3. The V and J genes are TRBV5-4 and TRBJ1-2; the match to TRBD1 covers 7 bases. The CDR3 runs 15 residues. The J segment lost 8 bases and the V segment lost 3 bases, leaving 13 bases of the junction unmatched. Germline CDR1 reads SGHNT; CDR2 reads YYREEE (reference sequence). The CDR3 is CASSSRGQLGEGYTF. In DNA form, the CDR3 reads TGTGCCAGCAGCTCAAGGGGACAGCTAGGCGAGGGCTACACCTTC.

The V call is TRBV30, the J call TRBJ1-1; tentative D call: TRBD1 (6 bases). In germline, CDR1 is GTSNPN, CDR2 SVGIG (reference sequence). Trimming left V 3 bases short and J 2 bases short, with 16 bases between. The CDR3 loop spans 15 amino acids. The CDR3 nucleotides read TGTGCCTGGAGGGACAGTTCGGCGGCTAACACTGAAGCTTTCTTT. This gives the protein CAWRDSSAANTEAFF.

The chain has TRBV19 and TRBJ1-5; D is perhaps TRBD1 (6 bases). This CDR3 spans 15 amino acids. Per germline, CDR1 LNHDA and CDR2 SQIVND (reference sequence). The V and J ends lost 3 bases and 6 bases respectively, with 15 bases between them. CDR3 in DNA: TGTGCCAGTAGTATTGGGGGGGCTACGTTTCAGCCCCAGCATTTT. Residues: CASSIGGATFQPQHF.

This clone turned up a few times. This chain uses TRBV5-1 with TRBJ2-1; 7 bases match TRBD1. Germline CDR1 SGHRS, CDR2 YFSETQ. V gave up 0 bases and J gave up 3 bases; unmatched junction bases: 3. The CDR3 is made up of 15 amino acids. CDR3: CASSLEQGLYNEQFF. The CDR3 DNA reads TGCGCCAGCAGCTTGGAACAGGGGCTCTACAATGAGCAGTTCTTC.

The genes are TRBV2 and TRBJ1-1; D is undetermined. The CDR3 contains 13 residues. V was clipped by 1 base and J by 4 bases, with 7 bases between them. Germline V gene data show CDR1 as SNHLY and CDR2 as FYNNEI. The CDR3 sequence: CASSEVYSTEAFF. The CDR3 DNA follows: TGTGCCAGCAGTGAAGTATACTCCACTGAAGCTTTCTTT.

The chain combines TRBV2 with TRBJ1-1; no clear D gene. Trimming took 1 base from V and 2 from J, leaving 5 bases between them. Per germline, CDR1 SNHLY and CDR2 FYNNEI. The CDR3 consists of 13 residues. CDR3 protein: CASSEGVNTEAFF. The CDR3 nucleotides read TGTGCCAGCAGTGAAGGCGTAAACACTGAAGCTTTCTTT.

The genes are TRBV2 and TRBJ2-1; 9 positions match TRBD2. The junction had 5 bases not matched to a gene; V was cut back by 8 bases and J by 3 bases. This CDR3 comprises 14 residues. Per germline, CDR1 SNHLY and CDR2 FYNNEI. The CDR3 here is CASLAGTYYNEQFF. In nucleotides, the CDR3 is TGTGCCAGCCTAGCGGGGACCTACTACAATGAGCAGTTCTTC.

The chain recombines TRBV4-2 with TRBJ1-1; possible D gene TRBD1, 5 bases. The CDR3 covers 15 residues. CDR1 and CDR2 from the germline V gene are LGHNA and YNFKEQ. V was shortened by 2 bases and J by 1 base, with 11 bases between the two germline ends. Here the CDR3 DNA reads TGTGCCAGCAGCCAACCGGGACTGACGAACACTGAAGCTTTCTTT. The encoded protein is CASSQPGLTNTEAFF.

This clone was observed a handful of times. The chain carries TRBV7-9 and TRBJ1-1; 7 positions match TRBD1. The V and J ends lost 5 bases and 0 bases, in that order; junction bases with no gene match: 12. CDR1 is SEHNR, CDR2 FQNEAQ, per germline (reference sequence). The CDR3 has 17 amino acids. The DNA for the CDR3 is TGTGCCAGCAGCCCACCCACAGGGGAGGTAGTGAACACTGAAGCTTTCTTT. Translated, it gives CASSPPTGEVVNTEAFF. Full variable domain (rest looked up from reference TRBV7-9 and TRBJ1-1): DTGVSQNPRHKITKRGQNVTFRCDPISEHNRLYWYRQTLGQGPEFLTYFQNEAQLEKSRLLSDRFSAERPKGSFSTLEIQRTEQGDSAMYLCASSPPTGEVVNTEAFFGQGTRLTVV.

CDR3 bases: TGTGCCAGCAGTTTAGGTTCCGGGTTCAGCAATCAGCCCCAGCATTTT. Residues: CASSLGSGFSNQPQHF. V and J are TRBV27 and TRBJ1-5; D gene uncertain. The CDR3 contains 16 residues. CDR1 is MNHEY and CDR2 is SMNVEV in the germline V gene (reference sequence). The V gene lost 2 bases and the J gene lost 1 base, with 12 bases spanning the gap.

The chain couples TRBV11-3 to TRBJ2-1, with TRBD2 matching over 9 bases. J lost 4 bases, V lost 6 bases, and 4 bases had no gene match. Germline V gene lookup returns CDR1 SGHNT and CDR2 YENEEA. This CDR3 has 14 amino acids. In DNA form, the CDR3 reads TGTGCCAGCAGGTGGACTAGCGAATACAATGAGCAGTTCTTC. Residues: CASRWTSEYNEQFF.

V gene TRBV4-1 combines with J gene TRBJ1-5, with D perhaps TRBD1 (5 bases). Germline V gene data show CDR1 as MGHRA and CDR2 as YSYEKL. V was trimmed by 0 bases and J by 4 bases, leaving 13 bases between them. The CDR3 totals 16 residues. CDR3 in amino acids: CASSQDGGTGNQPQHF. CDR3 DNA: TGCGCCAGCAGCCAAGATGGGGGGACGGGGAATCAGCCCCAGCATTTT.

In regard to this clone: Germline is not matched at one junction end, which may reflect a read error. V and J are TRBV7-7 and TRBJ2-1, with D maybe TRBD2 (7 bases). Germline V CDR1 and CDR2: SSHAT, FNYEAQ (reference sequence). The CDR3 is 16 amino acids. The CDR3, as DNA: TGTGCTAGCAGCTTAGAAGGGGGGGCGGTGTCGACTGAGCAGTTCTTC. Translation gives CASSLEGGAVSTEQFF. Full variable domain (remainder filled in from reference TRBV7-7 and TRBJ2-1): GAGVSQSPRYKVTKRGQDVTLRCDPISSHATLYWYQQALGQGPEFLTYFNYEAQPDKSGLPSDRFSAERPEGSISTLTIQRTEQRDSAMYRCASSLEGGAVSTEQFFGPGTRLTVL.

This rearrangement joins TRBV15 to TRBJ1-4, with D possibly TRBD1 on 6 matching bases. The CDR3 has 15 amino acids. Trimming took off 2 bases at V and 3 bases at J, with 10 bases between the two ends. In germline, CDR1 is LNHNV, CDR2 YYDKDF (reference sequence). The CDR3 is CATSRIYRANEKLFF. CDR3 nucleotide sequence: TGTGCCACCAGCAGAATCTACAGGGCTAATGAAAAACTGTTTTTT.

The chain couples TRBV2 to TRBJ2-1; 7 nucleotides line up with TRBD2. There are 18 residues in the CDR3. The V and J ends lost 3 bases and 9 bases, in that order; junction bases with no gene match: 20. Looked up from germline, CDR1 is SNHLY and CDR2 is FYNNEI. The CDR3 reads CASSDGGGGSRVRGEQFF. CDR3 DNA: TGTGCCAGCAGTGACGGCGGCGGCGGGAGCAGAGTTCGGGGTGAGCAGTTCTTC.

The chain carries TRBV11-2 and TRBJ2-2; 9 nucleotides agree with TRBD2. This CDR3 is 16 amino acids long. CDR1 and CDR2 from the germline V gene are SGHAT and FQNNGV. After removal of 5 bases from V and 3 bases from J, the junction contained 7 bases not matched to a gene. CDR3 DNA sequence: TGTGCCAGCAGCCGGCTAGCGGGGAGAGACACCGGGGAGCTGTTTTTT. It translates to CASSRLAGRDTGELFF.

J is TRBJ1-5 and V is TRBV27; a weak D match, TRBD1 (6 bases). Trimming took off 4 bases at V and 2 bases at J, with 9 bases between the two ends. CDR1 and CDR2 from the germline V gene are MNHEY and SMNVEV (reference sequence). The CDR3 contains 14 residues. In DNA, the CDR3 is TGTGCCAGCAGTTACGCAGGGGGCAATCAGCCCCAGCATTTT. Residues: CASSYAGGNQPQHF.

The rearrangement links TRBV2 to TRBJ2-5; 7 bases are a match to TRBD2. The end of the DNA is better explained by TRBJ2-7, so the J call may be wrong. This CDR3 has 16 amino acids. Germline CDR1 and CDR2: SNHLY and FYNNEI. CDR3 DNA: TGTGCCAGCAGTGAATCTTACTCGCGGGGGTATTACGAGCAGTACTTC. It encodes CASSESYSRGYYEQYF.